What follows describes a single T cell receptor beta chain. V lost 3 bases to trimming and J lost 3 bases, with 12 bases between them. Germline V gene lookup returns CDR1 SGHRS and CDR2 YFSETQ. The CDR3 contains 15 residues. The table came from immunoSEQ multiplex PCR; TCRdb's copy has only in-frame clones and leaves some out. Of about 130,000 clones in the sample, about 80% were seen once. The data belong to a study of blood T cell repertoires in COVID-19. The chain uses TRBV5-1 and TRBJ1-4, with a possible D match to TRBD1 (5 bases). Source material: peripheral blood. The source is a woman aged 60-75 years with acute or convalescent COVID-19. The CDR3 nucleotides are TGCGCCAGCAGCTCCCAGGGATGGGCTAATGAAAAACTGTTTTTT. This translates into CASSSQGWANEKLFF.